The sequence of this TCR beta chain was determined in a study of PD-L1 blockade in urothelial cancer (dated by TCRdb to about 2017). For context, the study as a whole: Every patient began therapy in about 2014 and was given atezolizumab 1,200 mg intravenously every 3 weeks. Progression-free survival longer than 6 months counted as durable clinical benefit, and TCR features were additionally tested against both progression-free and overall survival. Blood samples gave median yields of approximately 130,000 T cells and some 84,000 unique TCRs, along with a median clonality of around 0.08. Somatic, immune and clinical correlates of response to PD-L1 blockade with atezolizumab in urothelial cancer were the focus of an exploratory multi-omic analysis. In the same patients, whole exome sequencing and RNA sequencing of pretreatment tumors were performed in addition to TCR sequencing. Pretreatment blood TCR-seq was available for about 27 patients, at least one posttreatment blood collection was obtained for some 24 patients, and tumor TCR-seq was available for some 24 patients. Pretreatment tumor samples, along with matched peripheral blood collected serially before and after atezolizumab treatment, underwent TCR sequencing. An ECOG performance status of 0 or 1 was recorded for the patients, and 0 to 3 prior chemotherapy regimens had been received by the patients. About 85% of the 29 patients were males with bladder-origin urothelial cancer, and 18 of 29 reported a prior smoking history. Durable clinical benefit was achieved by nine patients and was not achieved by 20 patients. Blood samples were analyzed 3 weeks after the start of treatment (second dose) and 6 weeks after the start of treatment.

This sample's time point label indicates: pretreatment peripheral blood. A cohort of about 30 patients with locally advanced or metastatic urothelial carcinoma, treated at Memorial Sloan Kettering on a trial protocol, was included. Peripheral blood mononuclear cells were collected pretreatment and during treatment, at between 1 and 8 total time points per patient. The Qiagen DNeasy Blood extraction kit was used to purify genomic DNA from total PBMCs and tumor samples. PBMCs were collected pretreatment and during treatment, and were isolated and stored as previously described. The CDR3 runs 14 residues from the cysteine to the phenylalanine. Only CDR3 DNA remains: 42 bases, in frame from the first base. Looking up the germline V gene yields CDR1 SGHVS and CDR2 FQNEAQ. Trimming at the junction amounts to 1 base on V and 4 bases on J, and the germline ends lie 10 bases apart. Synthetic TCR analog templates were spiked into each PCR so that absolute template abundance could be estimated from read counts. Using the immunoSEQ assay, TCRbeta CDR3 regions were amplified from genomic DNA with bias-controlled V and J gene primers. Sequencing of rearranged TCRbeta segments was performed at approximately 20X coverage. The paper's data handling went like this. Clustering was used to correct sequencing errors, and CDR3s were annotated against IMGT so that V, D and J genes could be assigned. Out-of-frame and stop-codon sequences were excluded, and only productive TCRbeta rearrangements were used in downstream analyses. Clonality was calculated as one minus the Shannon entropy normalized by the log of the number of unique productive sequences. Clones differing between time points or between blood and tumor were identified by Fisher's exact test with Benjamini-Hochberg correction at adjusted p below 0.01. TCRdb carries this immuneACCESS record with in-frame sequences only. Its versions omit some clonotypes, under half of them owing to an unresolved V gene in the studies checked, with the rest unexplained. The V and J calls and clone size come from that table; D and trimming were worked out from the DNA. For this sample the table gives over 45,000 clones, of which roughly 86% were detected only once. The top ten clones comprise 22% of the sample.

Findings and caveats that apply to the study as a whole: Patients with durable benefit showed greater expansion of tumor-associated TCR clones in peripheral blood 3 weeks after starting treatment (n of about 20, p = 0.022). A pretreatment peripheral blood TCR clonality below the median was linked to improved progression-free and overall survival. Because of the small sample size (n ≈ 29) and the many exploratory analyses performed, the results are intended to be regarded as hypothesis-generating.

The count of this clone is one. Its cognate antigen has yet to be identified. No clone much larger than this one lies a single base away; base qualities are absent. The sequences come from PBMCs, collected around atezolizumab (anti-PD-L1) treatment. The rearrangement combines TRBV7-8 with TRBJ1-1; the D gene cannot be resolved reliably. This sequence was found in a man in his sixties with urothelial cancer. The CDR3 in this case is CASSLEGGLTEAFF. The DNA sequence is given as TGTGCCAGCAGCTTAGAAGGAGGTCTCACTGAAGCTTTCTTT.